This is a list of T cell receptor beta chains from one sample in a study of control samples from healthy donors and cancer patients. Profiled with immunoSEQ multiplex PCR; TCRdb holds only in-frame clones, not every one. The sample lists under 300,000 clones; approximately 80% were seen once. The specimen sequenced was PBMCs. All receptors come from a woman aged 55-70 years with lung cancer. Both conserved end residues are part of each CDR3. The order of the fields is D gene, clone size, J gene, V gene, CDR3 protein, CDR3 DNA. A D gene is named only where the DNA matches it firmly. Clone size is not always given. Where it is, it says once, few, many or a class for expanded clones.

D: TRBD1
size: NA
J: TRBJ2-7
V: TRBV5-1
CDR3: CASSLHWGQSSYEQYF
DNA: TGCGCCAGCAGCTTGCACTGGGGACAGAGCTCCTACGAGCAGTACTTC

D: NA
size: NA
J: TRBJ2-1
V: TRBV28
CDR3: CASSPPNEYEQFF
DNA: TGTGCCAGCAGCCCTCCTAACGAGTATGAGCAGTTCTTC

D: NA
size: NA
J: TRBJ1-3
V: TRBV9
CDR3: CASSLFQEYGNTIYF
DNA: TGTGCCAGCAGCCTATTCCAGGAGTATGGAAACACCATATATTTT

D: NA
size: NA
J: TRBJ1-1
V: TRBV10-2
CDR3: CASSDGGDTEAFF
DNA: TGCGCCAGCAGTGACGGCGGTGACACTGAAGCTTTCTTT

D: NA
size: NA
J: TRBJ1-6
V: TRBV6-1
CDR3: CASSEVSSYNSPLHF
DNA: TGTGCCAGCAGTGAAGTGAGCTCCTATAATTCACCCCTCCACTTT

D: TRBD1
size: NA
J: TRBJ1-2
V: TRBV2
CDR3: CASNHPDRAQGYTF
DNA: TGTGCCAGCAATCACCCCGACAGGGCCCAAGGCTACACCTTC

D: NA
size: NA
J: TRBJ2-1
V: TRBV6-6
CDR3: CASRQQGGPVNEQFF
DNA: TGTGCCAGCAGGCAGCAGGGGGGCCCCGTCAATGAGCAGTTCTTC

D: TRBD2
size: NA
J: TRBJ2-5
V: TRBV5-1
CDR3: CASSLGTSGQETQYF
DNA: TGCGCCAGCAGCCTCGGGACTAGCGGACAAGAGACCCAGTACTTC

D: NA
size: NA
J: TRBJ1-4
V: TRBV27
CDR3: CASSRAGGELEKLFF
DNA: TGTGCCAGCAGTCGCGCCGGAGGGGAGCTTGAAAAACTGTTTTTT

D: NA
size: NA
J: TRBJ1-2
V: TRBV27
CDR3: CASREVGNYGYTF
DNA: TGTGCCAGCAGAGAGGTGGGTAACTATGGCTACACCTTC

D: NA
size: NA
J: TRBJ1-1
V: TRBV16
CDR3: CASSQGAGTEAFF
DNA: TGTGCCAGCAGCCAGGGGGCCGGCACTGAAGCTTTCTTT

D: NA
size: few
J: TRBJ1-4
V: TRBV2
CDR3: CASSERALAWANEKLFF
DNA: TGTGCCAGCAGCGAGAGGGCACTCGCGTGGGCTAATGAAAAACTGTTTTTT

D: TRBD2
size: NA
J: TRBJ2-3
V: TRBV27
CDR3: CATQSTSGTDTQYF
DNA: TGTGCCACCCAGTCTACTAGCGGCACAGATACGCAGTATTTT

D: NA
size: NA
J: TRBJ2-1
V: TRBV12-3/TRBV12-4
CDR3: CASSFYTQQFF
DNA: TGTGCCAGCAGTTTCTACACCCAGCAGTTCTTC

D: NA
size: once
J: TRBJ2-5
V: TRBV5-1
CDR3: CASRTALQETQYF
DNA: TGCGCCAGCAGGACGGCACTCCAAGAGACCCAGTACTTC

D: TRBD2
size: NA
J: TRBJ2-1
V: TRBV9
CDR3: CASSVGVAGGRNEQFF
DNA: TGTGCCAGCAGCGTAGGGGTAGCGGGAGGGCGAAATGAGCAGTTCTTC

D: TRBD1
size: NA
J: TRBJ2-7
V: TRBV30
CDR3: CACHRDRAYEQYF
DNA: TGTGCCTGTCACCGGGACAGGGCCTACGAGCAGTACTTC

D: NA
size: once
J: TRBJ2-7
V: TRBV24-1
CDR3: CATSDFDSVRGYEQYF
DNA: TGTGCCACCAGTGATTTCGATTCGGTCAGGGGCTACGAGCAGTACTTC

D: NA
size: NA
J: TRBJ1-3
V: TRBV5-1
CDR3: CASSSTDSGNTIYF
DNA: TGCGCCAGCAGCTCGACCGACTCTGGAAACACCATATATTTT

D: TRBD1
size: NA
J: TRBJ2-2
V: TRBV27
CDR3: CASSIIDRARYTGELFF
DNA: TGTGCCAGCAGTATCATAGACAGGGCGCGCTACACCGGGGAGCTGTTTTTT

D: NA
size: NA
J: TRBJ2-1
V: TRBV7-3
CDR3: CASSITGTGPYNEQFF
DNA: TGTGCCAGCAGCATTACCGGGACTGGACCCTACAATGAGCAGTTCTTC

D: NA
size: once
J: TRBJ2-7
V: TRBV6-5
CDR3: CASSSWTDSTYEQYF
DNA: TGTGCCAGCAGTTCCTGGACCGATAGTACCTACGAGCAGTACTTC

D: NA
size: NA
J: TRBJ2-3
V: TRBV9
CDR3: CASSLQDLSTDTQYF
DNA: TGTGCCAGCAGCCTTCAGGATCTTAGCACAGATACGCAGTATTTT

D: NA
size: NA
J: TRBJ2-2
V: TRBV12-3/TRBV12-4
CDR3: CASSLDYTGELFF
DNA: TGTGCCAGCAGTTTAGACTACACCGGGGAGCTGTTTTTT

D: NA
size: NA
J: TRBJ2-3
V: TRBV2
CDR3: CASHRDSYTDTQYF
DNA: TGTGCCAGCCACCGGGACTCCTACACAGATACGCAGTATTTT

D: NA
size: NA
J: TRBJ1-2
V: TRBV29-1
CDR3: CSVAENYGYTF
DNA: TGCAGCGTTGCAGAAAACTATGGCTACACCTTC

D: TRBD1
size: once
J: TRBJ2-1
V: TRBV10-1
CDR3: CASSGGQGRNEQFF
DNA: TGCGCCAGCAGTGGTGGACAGGGTAGGAATGAGCAGTTCTTC

D: NA
size: NA
J: TRBJ1-6
V: TRBV4-2
CDR3: CASSQEVTYSPLHF
DNA: TGTGCCAGCAGCCAAGAGGTAACCTATTCACCCCTCCACTTT

D: NA
size: NA
J: TRBJ1-2
V: TRBV18
CDR3: CASSPLAEYSNYGYTF
DNA: TGTGCCAGCTCACCCCTGGCGGAGTATTCTAACTATGGCTACACCTTC

D: TRBD2
size: NA
J: TRBJ2-1
V: TRBV6-5
CDR3: CASSSPTSGRVDEQFF
DNA: TGTGCCAGCAGTTCCCCCACTAGCGGGAGAGTGGATGAGCAGTTCTTC

D: TRBD1
size: NA
J: TRBJ1-6
V: TRBV7-2
CDR3: CASSSGTAINSPLHF
DNA: TGTGCCAGCAGCTCCGGGACAGCCATTAATTCACCCCTCCACTTT

D: TRBD2
size: NA
J: TRBJ2-3
V: TRBV14
CDR3: CASSHRTSGATDTQYF
DNA: TGTGCCAGCAGCCACCGGACTAGCGGGGCCACAGATACGCAGTATTTT

D: TRBD1
size: NA
J: TRBJ2-1
V: TRBV5-4
CDR3: CASSSFGTGYNEQFF
DNA: TGTGCCAGCAGCTCTTTCGGGACAGGGTACAATGAGCAGTTCTTC

D: NA
size: NA
J: TRBJ2-7
V: TRBV5-1
CDR3: CASSGEETYEQYF
DNA: TGCGCCAGCAGCGGTGAAGAGACCTACGAGCAGTACTTC

D: TRBD2
size: NA
J: TRBJ2-7
V: TRBV5-4
CDR3: CASSFPGLAGEQYF
DNA: TGTGCCAGCAGCTTCCCGGGGTTAGCGGGCGAGCAGTACTTC

D: TRBD2
size: NA
J: TRBJ2-2
V: TRBV7-3
CDR3: CASSLKGLAQNTGELFF
DNA: TGTGCCAGCAGCTTAAAGGGACTAGCCCAGAACACCGGGGAGCTGTTTTTT

D: TRBD1
size: NA
J: TRBJ1-2
V: TRBV7-9
CDR3: CASSLTGGEYYGYTF
DNA: TGTGCCAGCAGCTTAACAGGGGGCGAGTACTATGGCTACACCTTC

D: TRBD1
size: few
J: TRBJ1-1
V: TRBV28
CDR3: CASSRDRGGQAFF
DNA: TGTGCCAGCAGCCGGGACAGAGGGGGTCAAGCTTTCTTT

D: TRBD2
size: NA
J: TRBJ2-1
V: TRBV3-1/TRBV3-2
CDR3: CASSLTSGGQFF
DNA: TGTGCCAGCAGCCTAACTAGCGGGGGACAGTTCTTC

D: NA
size: once
J: TRBJ1-2
V: TRBV5-1
CDR3: CASSLEGRGNGYTF
DNA: TGCGCCAGCAGCTTGGAAGGCAGGGGAAATGGCTACACCTTC

D: TRBD1
size: NA
J: TRBJ2-7
V: TRBV5-4
CDR3: CASSSKTGIEQYF
DNA: TGTGCCAGCAGCTCCAAGACAGGGATCGAGCAGTACTTC

D: NA
size: once
J: TRBJ1-2
V: TRBV27
CDR3: CASSAFPQGLYGYTF
DNA: TGTGCCAGCAGTGCGTTCCCTCAGGGGCTCTATGGCTACACCTTC

D: TRBD1
size: few
J: TRBJ1-5
V: TRBV19
CDR3: CASSTGAYQPQHF
DNA: TGTGCCAGTTCCACAGGGGCTTATCAGCCCCAGCATTTT

D: NA
size: NA
J: TRBJ1-1
V: TRBV28
CDR3: CASSEGEAFF
DNA: TGTGCCAGCAGCGAAGGTGAAGCTTTCTTT

D: NA
size: NA
J: TRBJ2-7
V: TRBV10-3
CDR3: CAISEARTRDYEQYF
DNA: TGTGCCATCAGTGAGGCTAGAACCCGCGACTACGAGCAGTACTTC

D: NA
size: few
J: TRBJ2-1
V: TRBV7-2
CDR3: CASSLVLGSYNEQFF
DNA: TGTGCCAGCAGCTTAGTCTTGGGCTCCTACAATGAGCAGTTCTTC

D: NA
size: NA
J: TRBJ2-5
V: TRBV7-9
CDR3: CASSPPWETQYF
DNA: TGTGCCAGCAGCCCTCCCTGGGAGACCCAGTACTTC

D: NA
size: NA
J: TRBJ2-3
V: TRBV27
CDR3: CASSFPETDTQYF
DNA: TGTGCCAGCAGTTTCCCCGAAACAGATACGCAGTATTTT

D: NA
size: NA
J: TRBJ2-1
V: TRBV7-9
CDR3: CASSTPGQYNEQFF
DNA: TGTGCCAGCAGCACCCCGGGACAATACAATGAGCAGTTCTTC

D: NA
size: NA
J: TRBJ1-1
V: TRBV11-2
CDR3: CASSYQQGLSEAFF
DNA: TGTGCCAGCAGCTACCAACAGGGACTCTCTGAAGCTTTCTTT

D: NA
size: NA
J: TRBJ1-6
V: TRBV6-5
CDR3: CASSRNGEDSPLHF
DNA: TGTGCCAGCAGTCGAAACGGCGAGGATTCACCCCTCCACTTT

D: NA
size: NA
J: TRBJ2-7
V: TRBV25-1
CDR3: CASSQGFTSYEQYF
DNA: TGTGCCAGCAGTCAGGGCTTTACCTCCTACGAGCAGTACTTC

D: TRBD2
size: NA
J: TRBJ2-3
V: TRBV5-1
CDR3: CASSKRLAGGSSTDTQYF
DNA: TGCGCCAGCTCGAAGAGGCTAGCGGGGGGATCTAGCACAGATACGCAGTATTTT

D: NA
size: NA
J: TRBJ2-1
V: TRBV21-1
CDR3: CASSRRVGIYISCNEQFF
DNA: TGTGCCAGCAGCAGAAGGGTAGGTATTTACATTTCTTGCAATGAGCAGTTCTTC

D: NA
size: NA
J: TRBJ1-6
V: TRBV20-1
CDR3: CSASHSNSPLHF
DNA: TGCAGTGCTAGTCACAGTAATTCACCCCTCCACTTT

D: NA
size: NA
J: TRBJ1-2
V: TRBV2
CDR3: CASSAVSPGMSGYTF
DNA: TGTGCCAGCAGTGCGGTTTCCCCAGGGATGAGTGGCTACACCTTC

D: NA
size: few
J: TRBJ1-5
V: TRBV21-1
CDR3: CASSNGGQTGGPQHF
DNA: TGTGCCAGCAGCAACGGGGGACAAACGGGGGGGCCCCAGCATTTT

D: TRBD2
size: NA
J: TRBJ2-7
V: TRBV28
CDR3: CASSPQSGRTREQYF
DNA: TGTGCCAGCAGTCCCCAAAGCGGGAGGACTAGAGAGCAGTACTTC

D: TRBD1
size: NA
J: TRBJ2-5
V: TRBV5-4
CDR3: CASRTGQGEETQYF
DNA: TGTGCCAGCAGGACAGGACAGGGAGAGGAGACCCAGTACTTC

D: TRBD1
size: NA
J: TRBJ2-5
V: TRBV28
CDR3: CASSFFFRGKRETQYF
DNA: TGTGCCAGCAGTTTCTTTTTCAGGGGGAAGAGGGAGACCCAGTACTTC